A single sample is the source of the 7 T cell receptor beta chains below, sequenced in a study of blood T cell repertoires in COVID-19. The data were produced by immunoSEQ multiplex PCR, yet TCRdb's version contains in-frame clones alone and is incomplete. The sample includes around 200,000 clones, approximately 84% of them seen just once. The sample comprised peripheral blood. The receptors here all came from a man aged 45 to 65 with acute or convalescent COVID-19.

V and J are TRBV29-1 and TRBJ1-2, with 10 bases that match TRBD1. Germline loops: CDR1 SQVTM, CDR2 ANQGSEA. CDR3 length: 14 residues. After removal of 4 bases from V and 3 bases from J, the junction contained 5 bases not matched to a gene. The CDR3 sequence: CSVGQGAGDYGYTF. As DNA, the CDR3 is TGCAGCGTTGGACAGGGGGCGGGTGACTATGGCTACACCTTC.

CDR3 in amino acids: CASSSGLDYEQYF. The CDR3 DNA follows: TGCGCCAGCAGCTCGGGACTGGACTACGAGCAGTACTTC. The chain carries TRBV5-1 and TRBJ2-7; tentatively, D is TRBD2 (6 bases). CDR3 length: 13 residues. The ends were cut back, 3 bases at V and 3 bases at J, with 10 bases in the middle. Germline V gene lookup returns CDR1 SGHRS and CDR2 YFSETQ. Complete variable domain (other parts from reference TRBV5-1 and TRBJ2-7): KAGVTQTPRYLIKTRGQQVTLSCSPISGHRSVSWYQQTPGQGLQFLFEYFSETQRNKGNFPGRFSGRQFSNSRSEMNVSTLELGDSALYLCASSSGLDYEQYFGPGTRLTVT.

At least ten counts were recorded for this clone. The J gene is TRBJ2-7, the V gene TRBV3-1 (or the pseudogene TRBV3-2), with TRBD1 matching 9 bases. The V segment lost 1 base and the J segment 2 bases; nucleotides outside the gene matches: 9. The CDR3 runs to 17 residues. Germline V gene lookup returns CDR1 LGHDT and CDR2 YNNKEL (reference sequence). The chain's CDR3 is CASSQGTGTGNPYEQYF. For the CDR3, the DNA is TGTGCCAGCAGCCAAGGCACCGGGACAGGGAACCCCTACGAGCAGTACTTC.

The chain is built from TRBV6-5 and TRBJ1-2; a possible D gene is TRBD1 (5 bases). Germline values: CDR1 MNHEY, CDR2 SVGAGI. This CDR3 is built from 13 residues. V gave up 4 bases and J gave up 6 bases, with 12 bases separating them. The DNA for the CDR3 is TGTGCCAGCAGTTGGGGCCTTACGGATGGCTACACCTTC. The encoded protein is CASSWGLTDGYTF.

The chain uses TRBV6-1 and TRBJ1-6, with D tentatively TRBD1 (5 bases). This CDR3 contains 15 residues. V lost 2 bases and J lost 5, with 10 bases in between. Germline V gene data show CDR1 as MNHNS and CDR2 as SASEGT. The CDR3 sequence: CASSESQGHNSPLHF. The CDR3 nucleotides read TGTGCCAGCAGTGAAAGCCAGGGTCATAATTCACCCCTCCACTTT.

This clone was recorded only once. CDR3 residues: CASSYSGEGGGYTF. CDR3 sequence (DNA): TGTGCCAGCAGTTACTCTGGGGAGGGAGGTGGCTACACCTTC. The rearrangement joins TRBV6-5 to TRBJ1-2; D ambiguous. Per the germline V gene, CDR1 is MNHEY and CDR2 is SVGAGI. CDR3 length equals 14 residues. V was shortened by 0 bases and J by 7 bases, with 12 bases between the two germline ends.

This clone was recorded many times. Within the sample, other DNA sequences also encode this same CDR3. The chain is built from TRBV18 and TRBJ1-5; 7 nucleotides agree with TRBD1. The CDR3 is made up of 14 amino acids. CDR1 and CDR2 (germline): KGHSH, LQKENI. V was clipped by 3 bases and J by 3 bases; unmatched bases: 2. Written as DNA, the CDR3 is TGTGCCAGCTCACCGGGACAGAACAATCAGCCCCAGCATTTT. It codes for CASSPGQNNQPQHF.